The source of this T cell receptor beta chain is a study of shared clonotypes between healthy human individuals. About the research overall: Per donor, three plates held CD4 naive cells, three held CD4 memory, two held CD8 naive and one held CD8 memory.

The assay was carried out at the deep level. TCRdb's copy holds only in-frame clones and misses some; the assay was immunoSEQ multiplex PCR. The table has over 2 million clones, 85% to 95% seen once. General observations from the study: In having few donors, the study represented limited genetic and exposure-history diversity.

The CDR3 is made up of 13 amino acids. Germline CDR1 is MNHNS and CDR2 is SASEGT. The ends were cut back, 8 bases at V and 3 bases at J, with 12 bases in the middle. With respect to this clone: What it binds is unknown.

Specimen: naive CD4+ T cells sorted from blood. Subset described: CD45RA+ positively selected. This TCR was sampled from a man aged 18-30 years in good health. The V gene is TRBV6-1, the J gene TRBJ2-3; weak D call: TRBD2 (6 bases). CDR3 nucleotide sequence: TGTGCCAGCCGACTAGAGATGACAGATACGCAGTATTTT. As protein: CASRLEMTDTQYF.